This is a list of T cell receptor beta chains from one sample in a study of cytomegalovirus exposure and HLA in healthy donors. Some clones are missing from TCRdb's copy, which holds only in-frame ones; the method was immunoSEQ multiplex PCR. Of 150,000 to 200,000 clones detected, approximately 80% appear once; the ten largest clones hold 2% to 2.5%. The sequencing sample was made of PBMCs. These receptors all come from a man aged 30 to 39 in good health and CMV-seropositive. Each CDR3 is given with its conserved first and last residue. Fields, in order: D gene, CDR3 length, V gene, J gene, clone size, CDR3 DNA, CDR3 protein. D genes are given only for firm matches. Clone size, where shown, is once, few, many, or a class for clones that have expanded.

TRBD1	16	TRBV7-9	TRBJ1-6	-	TGTGCCAGCAGCTTAGACCCCGGGACAGGGGGTAGGCCCCTCCACTTT	CASSLDPGTGGRPLHF
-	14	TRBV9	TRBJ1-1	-	TGTGCCAGCAGCCCCCGGGACATGAACACTGAAGCTTTCTTT	CASSPRDMNTEAFF
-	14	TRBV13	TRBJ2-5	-	TGTGCCAGCAGCACAAAAGGGGGGGGTGAGACCCAGTACTTC	CASSTKGGGETQYF
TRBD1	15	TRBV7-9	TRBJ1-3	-	TGTGCCAGCAGCTGGGACAGGGTAGGAGGAAACACCATATATTTT	CASSWDRVGGNTIYF
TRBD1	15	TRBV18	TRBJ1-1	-	TGTGCCAGCTCATCGCAGACAGGGGCGAACACTGAAGCTTTCTTT	CASSSQTGANTEAFF
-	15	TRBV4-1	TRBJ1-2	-	TGCGCCAGCAGCCAAGAACTCAGGGCTAACTATGGCTACACCTTC	CASSQELRANYGYTF
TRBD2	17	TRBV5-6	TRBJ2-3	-	TGTGCCAGCAGCTTGAGCGGGGGGGCCGAGTACACAGATACGCAGTATTTT	CASSLSGGAEYTDTQYF
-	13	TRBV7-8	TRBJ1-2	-	TGTGCCAGCAGCTTAGATCCGGGCTATGGCTACACCTTC	CASSLDPGYGYTF
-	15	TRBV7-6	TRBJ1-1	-	TGTGCCAGCAGCTTAGGAACCACCGGGAACACTGAAGCTTTCTTT	CASSLGTTGNTEAFF
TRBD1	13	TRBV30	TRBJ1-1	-	TGTGCCTGGAGCAGTCGGACAGGGGAGCGAGCTTTCTTT	CAWSSRTGERAFF
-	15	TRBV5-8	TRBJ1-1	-	TGTGCCAGCAGCCTCACCGGGCAGGGTGACACTGAAGCTTTCTTT	CASSLTGQGDTEAFF
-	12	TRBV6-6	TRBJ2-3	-	TGTGCCAGCAGTACTACCACAGATACGCAGTATTTT	CASSTTTDTQYF
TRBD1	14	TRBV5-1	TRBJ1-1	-	TGCGCCAGCAGCTTGACAGGGGGGGGCACTGAAGCTTTCTTT	CASSLTGGGTEAFF
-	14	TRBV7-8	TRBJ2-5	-	TGTGCCAGCAGCCCGAGGACAGTCCAAGAGACCCAGTACTTC	CASSPRTVQETQYF
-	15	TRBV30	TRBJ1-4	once	TGTGCCTGGAGTCAAAAGACATCAGGGAATGAAAAACTGTTTTTT	CAWSQKTSGNEKLFF
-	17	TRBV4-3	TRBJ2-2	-	TGCGCCAGCAGCCAAGACGGGCGGAGGTTTAATACCGGGGAGCTGTTTTTT	CASSQDGRRFNTGELFF
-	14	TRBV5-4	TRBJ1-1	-	TGTGCCAGCAGCATAGGACGGGATTACACTGAAGCTTTCTTT	CASSIGRDYTEAFF
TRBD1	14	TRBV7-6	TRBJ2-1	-	TGTGCCAGCAGCATCGGACAGGGGCTGGATGAGCAGTTCTTC	CASSIGQGLDEQFF
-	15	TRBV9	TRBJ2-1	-	TGTGCCAGCAGCGCCGAGAGCGGCCCCTACAATGAGCAGTTCTTC	CASSAESGPYNEQFF
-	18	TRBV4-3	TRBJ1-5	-	TGCGCCAGCAGCCAAAGATTCGATGAGGGGGATAGCAATCAGCCCCAGCATTTT	CASSQRFDEGDSNQPQHF
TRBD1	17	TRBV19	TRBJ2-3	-	TGTGCCAGTAGTATGAGGCCAGGGGGCCGGGGCACAGATACGCAGTATTTT	CASSMRPGGRGTDTQYF
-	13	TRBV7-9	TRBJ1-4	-	TGTGCCAGCAGCCCCCCAACAGGGGAAAAACTGTTTTTT	CASSPPTGEKLFF
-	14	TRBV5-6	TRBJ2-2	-	TGTGCCAGCAGCTTGATTGTGAGTGATGGGGAGCTGTTTTTT	CASSLIVSDGELFF
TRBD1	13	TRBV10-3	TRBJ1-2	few	TGTGCCATCAGTCTCGGACAGGGGGAAGGCTACACCTTC	CAISLGQGEGYTF
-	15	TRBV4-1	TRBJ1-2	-	TGCGCCAGCAGCCAAGATGAGGGACTCCGGTATGGCTACACCTTC	CASSQDEGLRYGYTF
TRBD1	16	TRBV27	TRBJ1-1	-	TGTGCCAGCAGTTTCGAGGACAGGCCCCTGAACACTGAAGCTTTCTTT	CASSFEDRPLNTEAFF
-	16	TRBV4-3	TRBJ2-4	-	TGCGCCAGCAGCCATTCTGCTAGCGCCGGGTATGGCATTCAGTACTTC	CASSHSASAGYGIQYF
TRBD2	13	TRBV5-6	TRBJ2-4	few	TGTGCCAGCAGATCCGCTCGGGGGGGCATTCAGTACTTC	CASRSARGGIQYF
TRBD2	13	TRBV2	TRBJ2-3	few	TGTGCCAGCAACCAGCGGGGGGCGGATACGCAGTATTTT	CASNQRGADTQYF
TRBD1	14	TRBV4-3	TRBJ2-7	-	TGCGCCAGCAGCTCACGGGACAGGGGCCACGAGCAGTACTTC	CASSSRDRGHEQYF
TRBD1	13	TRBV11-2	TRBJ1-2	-	TGTGCCAGCAGCTTAGAAGGGGGCGGTGGCTACACCTTC	CASSLEGGGGYTF
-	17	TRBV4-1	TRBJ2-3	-	TGCGCCAGCAGCCAAGATCCCATCCCGGGGAGCACAGATACGCAGTATTTT	CASSQDPIPGSTDTQYF
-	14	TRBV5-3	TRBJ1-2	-	TGTGCCAGAAGCTTGGTCGGGTCTACCTATGGCTACACCTTC	CARSLVGSTYGYTF
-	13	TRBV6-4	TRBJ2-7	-	TGTGCCAGCAGTCCAACAGGGTCCTACGAGCAGTACTTC	CASSPTGSYEQYF
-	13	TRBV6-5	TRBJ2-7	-	TGTGCCAGCAGTTACTCCGAGTCCTACGAGCAGTACTTC	CASSYSESYEQYF
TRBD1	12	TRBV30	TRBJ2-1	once	TGTGCCTGGGGGGACAGGGTCAATGAGCAGTTCTTC	CAWGDRVNEQFF
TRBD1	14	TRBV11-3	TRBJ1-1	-	TGTGCCAGCAGCTCCCGGGACAGCCTCACTGAAGCTTTCTTT	CASSSRDSLTEAFF